A single sample is the source of the 29 T cell receptor beta chains below, sequenced in a study of blood T cell repertoires in COVID-19. Produced via immunoSEQ multiplex PCR; TCRdb's table is partial and in-frame only. The table lists 120,000 or so clones, roughly 82% of them singletons. Material: peripheral blood. These receptors were taken from a human donor in a cohort sampled during active COVID-19.

This clone occurred a few times. The chain employs TRBV10-3 and TRBJ2-2; maybe TRBD2 (5 bases). The CDR3 is 13 residues long. Germline lookup yields CDR1 ENHRY and CDR2 SYGVKD. Trimming left V 7 bases short and J 6 bases short, with 12 bases between. CDR3 loop: CAITGGLSGELFF. Here the CDR3 DNA reads TGTGCCATCACGGGCGGGCTGTCCGGGGAGCTGTTTTTT.

V usage is TRBV7-8 and J usage is TRBJ2-7, with 9 positions matching TRBD2. CDR3 length: 15 residues. Germline CDR1 reads SGHVS; CDR2 reads FQNEAQ. V lost 4 bases to trimming and J lost 3 bases; unmatched junction nucleotides: 7. The CDR3 nucleotides read TGTGCCAGCAGCTCCTCGTTAGCGGGGGACTACGAGCAGTACTTC. Translation: CASSSSLAGDYEQYF.

V gene TRBV7-8 combines with J gene TRBJ2-5; 8 bases are shared with TRBD1. V shed 5 bases and J 5 bases; nucleotides not matched to a gene: 10. Germline values: CDR1 SGHVS, CDR2 FQNEAQ. This CDR3 comprises 15 residues. DNA of the CDR3: TGTGCCAGCAGCCCGGACAGGGTGATTCGGGAGACCCAGTACTTC. Residues: CASSPDRVIRETQYF.

The CDR3 here is CASSYYGKQQETQYF. CDR3 nucleotides: TGTGCCAGCAGTTACTACGGGAAGCAGCAAGAGACCCAGTACTTC. The V call is TRBV6-2 or TRBV6-3, the J call TRBJ2-5; a possible D gene is TRBD2 (5 bases). Germline CDR1 MNHEY, CDR2 SVGEGT. The CDR3 sequence is 15 residues long. V lost 1 base to trimming and J lost 2 bases, with 11 bases between them.

The CDR3 here is CASSQDVGGGKTNEKLFF. CDR3 DNA sequence: TGCGCCAGCAGCCAAGATGTTGGGGGGGGTAAAACTAATGAAAAACTGTTTTTT. The chain employs TRBV4-1 and TRBJ1-4; a weak D match, TRBD1 (5 bases). CDR1 MGHRA and CDR2 YSYEKL come from the germline V gene. V lost 0 bases to trimming and J lost 1 base, with 15 bases between them. The CDR3 spans 18 residues.

V and J are TRBV10-1 and TRBJ2-3; 8 bases map to TRBD2. The CDR3 has 15 amino acids. Germline V gene sequence: CDR1 WNHNN, CDR2 SYGVQD (reference sequence). V was pared by 4 bases and J by 5 bases, with 8 bases of the junction left unmatched. The CDR3 spells CASSGFSGAGDTQYF. The CDR3, as DNA: TGCGCCAGCAGTGGATTTAGCGGGGCTGGAGATACGCAGTATTTT.

This chain links TRBV3-1 (or the pseudogene TRBV3-2) with TRBJ2-3; 9 bases are a match to TRBD1. The CDR3 is 18 residues long. CDR1 is LGHDT and CDR2 is YNNKEL in the germline V gene (reference sequence). V was pared by 4 bases and J by 1 base, with 12 bases of the junction left unmatched. The CDR3 loop is CASSRILGTGYGTDTQYF. The CDR3 DNA reads TGTGCCAGCAGCCGCATCTTAGGGACAGGGTATGGCACAGATACGCAGTATTTT.

This clone has only a few counts. V and J are TRBV5-8 and TRBJ1-6; D possibly corresponds to TRBD1 (6 bases). The ends were cut back, 1 base at V and 8 bases at J, with 16 bases in the middle. CDR3 length: 16 amino acids. Germline V gene lookup returns CDR1 SGHTS and CDR2 YDEGEE. CDR3 DNA sequence: TGTGCCAGCAGCTTGCGGGGGGCTTCATTGGATTCACCCCTCCACTTT. Amino acid sequence: CASSLRGASLDSPLHF.

This clone was detected many times. The chain employs TRBV5-1 and TRBJ2-7, with D possibly matching TRBD2 (5 bases). The CDR3 is 13 residues long. With 5 bases removed from V and 3 bases from J, the gap between germline ends came to 12 bases. Germline lookup yields CDR1 SGHRS and CDR2 YFSETQ. The chain's CDR3 is CASRRDPNYEQYF. CDR3 nucleotide sequence: TGCGCCAGCAGGAGGGATCCGAACTACGAGCAGTACTTC.

The V call is TRBV3-1 (or the pseudogene TRBV3-2), the J call TRBJ1-4, with 9 bases matching TRBD1. The CDR3 extends over 16 amino acids. After removal of 3 bases from V and 11 bases from J, the junction contained 13 bases not matched to a gene. CDR1 is LGHDT and CDR2 is YNNKEL in the germline V gene (reference sequence). The CDR3 spells CASSQGGQGGLRKLFF. The CDR3 DNA is TGTGCCAGCAGCCAGGGGGGACAGGGTGGCCTCAGGAAACTGTTTTTT.

The V gene is TRBV19, the J gene TRBJ2-7; 9 bases match TRBD1. The ends lost 5 bases at V and 5 bases at J; junction bases unmatched: 7. The CDR3 totals 14 residues. CDR1 and CDR2 (germline): LNHDA, SQIVND (reference sequence). In nucleotides, the CDR3 is TGTGCCAGTAGTCCCGGACAGGGGTGGCACGAGCAGTACTTC. It is translated as CASSPGQGWHEQYF.

This clone occurred once. The chain is built from TRBV7-9 and TRBJ1-1; 8 nucleotides match TRBD1. This CDR3 region has 17 residues. CDR1 is SEHNR and CDR2 is FQNEAQ in the germline V gene (reference sequence). V lost 2 bases and J lost 4; bases outside the gene matches: 12. This CDR3 reads CASSLSLGQGTPTEAFF. The CDR3 nucleotides are TGTGCCAGCAGCTTAAGTCTTGGACAGGGAACCCCCACTGAAGCTTTCTTT.

The chain combines TRBV11-2 with TRBJ1-6, with TRBD1 matching over 7 bases. The CDR3 is 15 residues long. V lost 2 bases, J lost 10 bases, and 8 bases stayed unmatched. In germline, CDR1 is SGHAT, CDR2 FQNNGV. This CDR3 is CASSLLKTGRSPLHF. DNA for the CDR3: TGTGCCAGCAGCTTATTGAAGACAGGGAGGTCACCCCTCCACTTT. Combining the CDR3 with reference TRBV11-2 and TRBJ1-6 gives the whole variable domain EAGVAQSPRYKIIEKRQSVAFWCNPISGHATLYWYQQILGQGPKLLIQFQNNGVVDDSQLPKDRFSAERLKGVDSTLKIQPAKLEDSAVYLCASSLLKTGRSPLHFGNGTRLTVT.

The chain combines TRBV29-1 with TRBJ2-7; D perhaps matches TRBD1 (5 bases). The CDR3 has 11 amino acids. Trimming shortened V by 5 bases and J by 4 bases, and 9 bases separated the two germline ends. Per the germline V gene, CDR1 is SQVTM and CDR2 is ANQGSEA. The CDR3 sequence is CSVSQGYEQYF. The CDR3 DNA reads TGCAGCGTTTCCCAGGGTTACGAGCAGTACTTC.

This clone was seen once. The chain employs TRBV3-1 (or the pseudogene TRBV3-2) and TRBJ2-5, with a tentative D call TRBD1 (7 bases). This CDR3 has 14 residues. The germline gives CDR1 LGHDT, CDR2 YNNKEL (reference sequence). V was cut by 3 bases and J by 5 bases, with 13 bases left in between. CDR3 DNA sequence: TGTGCCAGCAGCCAGCAGGGGGGCACGGAGACCCAGTACTTC. This translates into CASSQQGGTETQYF.

The sample holds one count of this clone. The V gene is TRBV5-6, the J gene TRBJ2-5; 9 nucleotides line up with TRBD1. CDR1 is SGHDT, CDR2 YYEEEE, per germline. This CDR3 spans 13 amino acids. The ends lost 3 bases at V and 6 bases at J; junction bases unmatched: 3. CDR3 nucleotide sequence: TGTGCCAGCAGCTGGGACAGGGAGCAGACCCAGTACTTC. Its translation is CASSWDREQTQYF.

This clone was seen just once. CDR3 DNA sequence: TGTGCCAGCAGTTTCCCGGGGGACGACGAGCAGTACTTC. Amino acids: CASSFPGDDEQYF. The chain uses TRBV6-5 and TRBJ2-7; tentative D call: TRBD2 (6 bases). Per the germline V gene, CDR1 is MNHEY and CDR2 is SVGAGI. Trimming shortened V by 4 bases and J by 5 bases, and 12 bases separated the two germline ends. This CDR3 has 13 amino acids.

The rearrangement joins TRBV2 to TRBJ1-3; 8 nucleotides align to TRBD1. CDR1 SNHLY and CDR2 FYNNEI come from the germline V gene. The trim removed 8 bases at V and 0 bases at J, leaving 3 bases unmatched. The CDR3 length is 14 residues. The CDR3 loop reads CASGQGSSGNTIYF. CDR3 nucleotides: TGTGCCAGCGGACAGGGCAGCTCTGGAAACACCATATATTTT.

This chain connects TRBV6-5 to TRBJ2-1; TRBD2 matches 12 bases. The J segment lost 9 bases and the V segment lost 5 bases, leaving 8 bases of the junction unmatched. The V gene's germline CDR1 is MNHEY and CDR2 SVGAGI. The CDR3 consists of 15 residues. The CDR3 is CASSRLAGAPLEQFF. In DNA, the CDR3 is TGTGCCAGCAGTAGACTAGCGGGGGCCCCGCTTGAGCAGTTCTTC.

The chain is built from TRBV11-3 and TRBJ2-1; 8 bases are a match to TRBD1. Trimming cost V 3 bases and J 7 bases; bases outside gene matches: 11. Germline V gene lookup returns CDR1 SGHNT and CDR2 YENEEA. This CDR3 region has 16 residues. The CDR3 reads CASSLAPGQGTNEQFF. The CDR3 DNA follows: TGTGCCAGCAGCTTGGCTCCAGGACAGGGAACGAATGAGCAGTTCTTC.

The V call is TRBV18, the J call TRBJ1-4; 9 nucleotides line up with TRBD1. The CDR3 runs 15 residues. Trimming removed 3 bases from V and 7 bases from J; junction bases left unmatched: 6. Germline CDR1 is KGHSH and CDR2 is LQKENI. CDR3 sequence (DNA): TGTGCCAGCTCACCGATGGGACAGGGACGTGAAAAACTGTTTTTT. Translating gives CASSPMGQGREKLFF.

The chain employs TRBV9 and TRBJ2-7; TRBD1 agrees at 7 bases. CDR3 length: 15 residues. With 4 bases clipped from V and 2 bases from J, the junction kept 9 bases outside the gene matches. Germline CDR1 and CDR2: SGDLS and YYNGEE. The CDR3 spells CASSQGWTGAYEQYF. CDR3 coding DNA: TGTGCCAGCAGCCAGGGGTGGACAGGAGCCTACGAGCAGTACTTC.

V and J are TRBV6-5 and TRBJ1-5; D is ambiguous. The V gene's germline CDR1 is MNHEY and CDR2 SVGAGI. V shed 6 bases and J shed 2 bases, with 11 bases lying between them. This CDR3 spans 14 amino acids. DNA for the CDR3: TGTGCCAGCAGGGCCGAACATGGCAATCAGCCCCAGCATTTT. It yields the protein CASRAEHGNQPQHF.

The chain uses TRBV2 and TRBJ2-5; TRBD2 matches 8 bases. The length of the CDR3 is 12 residues. The germline V gene has CDR1 SNHLY and CDR2 FYNNEI. Losses at the gene ends were 8 bases for V and 5 bases for J; bases not matched to a gene: 4. CDR3 DNA sequence: TGTGCCAGCGGACTAGCATGGGAGACCCAGTACTTC. It yields the protein CASGLAWETQYF.

The chain employs TRBV7-2 and TRBJ1-5, with TRBD1 as a possible D gene (5 bases). Trimming took off 5 bases at V and 1 base at J, with 12 bases between the two ends. CDR3 size: 15 residues. Germline loops: CDR1 SGHTA, CDR2 FQGNSA. The CDR3: CASSQGTESNQPQHF. In DNA form, the CDR3 reads TGTGCCAGCAGCCAAGGGACTGAGAGCAATCAGCCCCAGCATTTT.

The V gene is TRBV15, the J gene TRBJ2-3; D is perhaps TRBD2 (7 bases). Germline-derived CDR1 and CDR2 are LNHNV and YYDKDF (reference sequence). This CDR3 spans 15 amino acids. Written as DNA, the CDR3 is TGTGCACATTCCCTTGGGGGGGGGCAGGAAGATACGCAGTATTTT. This codes for CAHSLGGGQEDTQYF.

This chain uses TRBV2 with TRBJ1-2; TRBD1 might be the D (6 bases). Germline CDR1 and CDR2: SNHLY and FYNNEI. The CDR3 runs 13 residues. Trimming took off 6 bases at V and 2 bases at J, with 10 bases between the two ends. Written as DNA, the CDR3 is TGTGCCAGCAGAGACGGGACAAACTATGGCTACACCTTC. Its translation is CASRDGTNYGYTF. Together with reference TRBV2 and TRBJ1-2, the CDR3 gives the full variable domain: EPEVTQTPSHQVTQMGQEVILRCVPISNHLYFYWYRQILGQKVEFLVSFYNNEISEKSEIFDDQFSVERPDGSNFTLKIRSTKLEDSAMYFCASRDGTNYGYTFGSGTRLTVV.

The chain is built from TRBV5-4 and TRBJ2-3; no clear D gene. Per germline, CDR1 SGHNT and CDR2 YYREEE (reference sequence). V was cut by 4 bases and J by 3 bases, with 12 bases left in between. This CDR3 has 14 residues. CDR3 sequence (DNA): TGTGCCAGCAGCCCCCCGGGTCCAACAGATACGCAGTATTTT. Translating it yields CASSPPGPTDTQYF.

The chain couples TRBV5-6 to TRBJ2-7; 10 bases match TRBD2. CDR1 SGHDT and CDR2 YYEEEE come from the germline V gene. V lost 4 bases to trimming and J lost 3 bases; unmatched junction nucleotides: 13. The CDR3 length is 17 residues. The CDR3 DNA reads TGTGCCAGCAGCCACCGTTCTAGCGGGGGTTTCCTCTACGAGCAGTACTTC. Amino acids: CASSHRSSGGFLYEQYF.